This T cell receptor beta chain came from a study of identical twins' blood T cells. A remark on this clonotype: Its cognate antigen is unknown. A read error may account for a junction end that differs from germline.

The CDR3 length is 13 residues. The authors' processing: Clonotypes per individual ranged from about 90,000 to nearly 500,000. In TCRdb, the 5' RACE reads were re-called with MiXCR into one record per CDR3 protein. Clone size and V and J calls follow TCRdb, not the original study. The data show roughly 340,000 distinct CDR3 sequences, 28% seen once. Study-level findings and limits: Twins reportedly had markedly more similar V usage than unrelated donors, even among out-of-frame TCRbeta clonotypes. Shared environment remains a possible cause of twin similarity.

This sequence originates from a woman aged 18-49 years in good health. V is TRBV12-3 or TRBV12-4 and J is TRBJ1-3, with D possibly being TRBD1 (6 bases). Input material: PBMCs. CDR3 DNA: TGTGCCGGCAGAAGAGACAGGGGAAACACCATATATTTT. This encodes CAGRRDRGNTIYF.